This T cell receptor (beta chain) was recovered during a study of blood T cell repertoires in COVID-19. Study-level background: Material from acute and convalescent COVID-19 was sourced from the United States, Italy and Spain. PBMCs, B-cell-depleted T cells, or T cells were the source of the cDNA or gDNA that made up the material.

In the original processing: Amplification of reference gene primers was used by the study to estimate nucleated cell counts. Some clones are missing from TCRdb's copy, which holds only in-frame ones; the method was immunoSEQ multiplex PCR. D and trimming were read from the DNA, whereas the V and J calls and clone size are those reported in that table. The sample includes about 220,000 clones, 80% to 90% of them seen just once. The germline V gene encodes CDR1 LGHNT and CDR2 FRNRAP. The CDR3 is 20 residues long. Unmatched junction bases numbered 16, after V lost 3 bases and J lost 0 bases. The sequence derives from a man between 45 and 60 years old with active or convalescent COVID-19. The sample comprised peripheral blood. This chain links TRBV12-5 with TRBJ2-1; 8 nucleotides line up with TRBD2. Here the CDR3 reads CASGLMPAGVAQGSYNEQFF. The CDR3 bases are TGTGCTAGTGGTTTAATGCCAGCGGGGGTCGCTCAGGGCTCCTACAATGAGCAGTTCTTC.